Listed here is a single TCR beta chain. This sample stems from a study of control samples from healthy donors and cancer patients. Sequencing used immunoSEQ multiplex PCR; TCRdb keeps in-frame clones, though not all of them. The table shows over 150,000 clones, with 96% occurring only once. CDR3 length: 16 residues. CDR1 is SEHNR, CDR2 FQNEAQ, per germline (reference sequence). Trimming took off 0 bases at V and 1 base at J, with 11 bases between the two ends. The receptor's source is a woman aged 25 to 39 in good health. The rearrangement uses TRBV7-9 and TRBJ2-3; tentatively, D is TRBD1 (6 bases). The sequenced material came from blood. Written as DNA, the CDR3 is TGTGCCAGCAGCTTAGCGAGGGCAGGGGGCACAGATACGCAGTATTTT. Translation: CASSLARAGGTDTQYF.